This T cell receptor beta chain was obtained from a study of cytomegalovirus exposure and HLA in healthy donors (dated by TCRdb to between 2016 and 2019). At the level of the whole study: In an earlier analysis of approximately 500 of the donors, around 290 Gb of sequence data and about 110 million unique TCR beta sequences from roughly 200 million T cells were reported. A later genetic analysis used genome-wide SNP genotypes for 398 of the 666 donors, treating that subset as a discovery cohort. To predict cytomegalovirus infection status, the study brought together high-throughput TCR immunosequencing, statistical association of individual TCRs with disease status, and machine learning. An earlier analysis of approximately 640 of the donors applied high-throughput TCR beta sequencing to assess whether each TCR beta V gene segment acted as functional or pseudogenic. Besides the first cohort of around 700 subjects, a separate validation cohort made up of over 100 different subjects was used. Of the roughly 400 genotyped donors, 65% to 90% fell in the genetic ancestry cluster associated with self-reported Caucasian donors. In a later analysis, previously published TCR beta repertoires from 666 donors were re-analyzed and high-resolution HLA genotyping was added so that TCR occurrence patterns could be studied. Among roughly 400 genotyped donors of the cohort, an average of around 220,000 unique TCR beta nucleotide sequences was sequenced per donor, of which about 19% were non-productive. The T cell repertoires of around 670 subjects were profiled by immunosequencing and related to cytomegalovirus serostatus. Four to six DR-DQ haplotypes were handled as single units for association and clustering, since linkage in the cohort was strong. HLA typing covered class I and class II loci at four-digit resolution. Donor age, sex, ethnicity and CMV serostatus were compiled alongside the repertoire data. Roughly 300 gigabases of sequencing data and around 88 million unique TCR sequences made up an early release that covered 500 to 700 HLA-typed donors. All discovery cohort repertoires had been generated on a single sequencing platform. Rather than drawing on any new phenotypic data, the later analysis identified candidate immune exposures from TCR beta sequences and the way those sequences occurred across donors. The number of donors typed differed by locus, with roughly 620-630 for A, B, C, DRB1 and DQB1, 522 for DQA1, about 610 for DPA1, and some 440 for DPB1. The study aimed to test whether signatures of past pathogen exposure could be identified by cataloging public T cell receptors. What the authors observed across the whole study: Over 15 rarely observed V segments, including chromosome 9 orphons, were excluded from the earlier analysis of just under 600 of the donors because counts were too low. In a later genetic analysis, fewer N-insertions in productive TCRs were reported among donors in an Asian-associated ancestry cluster than the roughly 700-donor mean. Roughly uniform sequencing depth across donors was assumed in presence/absence analyses, although this assumption may not hold. For the cohort, immune exposure information was limited to CMV serostatus. A later analysis found that most CMV-associated TCR beta chains appeared HLA-restricted, with HLA associations seemingly driven largely by CMV exposure. Only TCR beta chains were sequenced in this cohort, and the absence of alpha or paired-chain data limited detectable features. It was suggested by the authors that the approach could potentially be generalized to other disease states and immunological phenotypes. In vitro tests confirmed that a few of the cytomegalovirus-associated TCR beta chains recognize cytomegalovirus antigens. According to a later analysis, parvovirus B19, influenza, CMV and Epstein-Barr virus appeared linked to several top co-occurrence clusters. In a later analysis, HLA-associated TCR beta chains showed more clonal expansion and lower generation probabilities than non-associated chains that were equally common. In a later analysis, TCR association rates were found to vary across HLA loci, with the most associated TCRs seen for DRB1 alleles and the fewest for HLA-C alleles. Strong co-occurrence of HLA alleles, especially DR and DQ, made assigning TCR associations to individual alleles difficult. A total of around 150 TCR beta chains were listed by the study as associated with cytomegalovirus. An earlier analysis of several hundred of the donors showed that most TCR beta V segments appeared in productive rearrangements either about 90% or about 30% of the time, which broadly matched IMGT annotations. Some IMGT-functional V segments, including TRBV6-2 and TRBV6-3, could not be distinguished by the 87-base-pair reads and were therefore excluded. Correlated functional status among segregating V segments might be attributable to linkage disequilibrium, but an unknown experimental factor could not be ruled out. A cluster of highly shared sequence variants was judged likely to represent a technical artifact of the sequencing pipeline. HLA typing was unavailable for some donors at each locus, so association tests used only the typed subset. Most TCR sequences were observed very rarely across donors, whereas some public TCRs were present in many individuals. At a false discovery rate of 0.05, a later analysis linked roughly 17,000 TCR beta sequences to specific HLA alleles. A further reported finding was that TCR beta sequences accurately predicted the HLA-A and HLA-B alleles for most subjects in the first cohort. Cytomegalovirus status was reported to be diagnosed by the classifier with high specificity and sensitivity in both the original and validation cohorts. In a later genetic analysis, a missense DCLRE1C variant was associated with V-gene and J-gene trimming of TCR beta chains, and the association was replicated in an independent cohort.

The count of this clone is one. Its target antigen remains unknown. No per-base quality is available; no much larger clone lies one base away. Libraries were prepared through the immunoSEQ multiplex PCR assay. A mixture of 60 forward primers for TCR Vbeta segments and 13 reverse primers for TCR Jbeta segments was used in the multiplex PCR. The CDR3 region of rearranged TCR beta genes was amplified from genomic DNA by a multiplex PCR assay. The amplified TCR beta libraries were sequenced on the Illumina HiSeq System as 87-base-pair reads. As for the authors' bioinformatics: A later analysis tallied roughly 78 million unique TCR beta chains across the 650 to 750 repertoires, and some 10 million of those chains were shared by two or more donors. To remove PCR and sequencing errors, raw reads were error-corrected and collapsed into unique sequences using a nearest-neighbor algorithm that merged closely related sequences. Alignment of CDR3 sequences to IMGT reference sequences was used to assign V, D and J gene segments. Each retained sequence needed at least a six-nucleotide match to both a V gene segment and a J gene segment. Rearrangements were classified as productive when the CDR3 lacked stop codons and remained in frame with V and J, and all other rearrangements were classified as non-productive. CDR3 was defined by IMGT convention, running from the second conserved V-encoded cysteine to the conserved J-encoded phenylalanine. The earlier analysis of fewer than 750 of the donors excluded sequences that lacked an unambiguous match to a single V gene segment. An earlier analysis of over 450 of the donors classified V segments as functional when productive rearrangements were above 56.7% and as segregating when the standard deviation between donors was above 5%. A statistical classification framework was built for diagnosing cytomegalovirus status from the catalog of TCR beta chain sequences. V and J gene assignment, in a later analysis, came from comparing TCR nucleotide sequences with IMGT/GENE-DB human TR gene sequences. In a later analysis, CDR3 sequences and most-parsimonious VDJ recombination scenarios were assigned using the TCRdist pipeline. In a later analysis, every TCR beta chain was defined by the combination of its CDR3 amino acid sequence and its V-gene family, and reads without a unique V-gene family were dropped. In a later analysis, a few hundred highly shared, low-generation-probability nucleotide sequences were removed to address suspected cross-contamination and a sequencing artifact. For each public chain, a later analysis derived a clonal expansion index from normalized ranks of inferred template counts within each repertoire. In a later analysis, generation probabilities were computed using a VDJ recombination model fitted to out-of-frame rearrangements, and the results were checked against IGoR. In a later analysis, TCR-TCR, TCR-HLA and TCR-CMV co-occurrence was scored with hypergeometric tests, and a repertoire-size bias correction was applied to TCR pairs. A later analysis estimated false discovery rates by permuting HLA or CMV assignments 20 times. In a later analysis, co-occurring TCRs were grouped with DBSCAN, and TCRdist sequence similarity was added when clustering was performed within HLA-allele-positive subsets. Co-occurrence clustering excluded repertoires with fewer than 30,000 or more than 120,000 public chains, plus five with anomalous nucleotide sharing. TCRdb's version of the immuneACCESS table is confined to in-frame rearrangements and falls short of the full clone set. An unresolved V gene accounts for under half of the shortfall where checked; the remainder is of unknown origin. That table supplies the V and J calls and clone size; D and trimming were determined from the DNA. In all, the sample holds 140,000 to 150,000 clones, and roughly 80% of those were seen once. 2.5% to 3% of the sample is taken by the ten largest.

Trimming at the junction amounts to 4 bases on V and 2 bases on J, and the germline ends lie 19 bases apart. CDR1 and CDR2, looked up from the germline V gene, are LGHNA and YNFKEQ. The CDR3 starts with the cysteine, ends with the phenylalanine, and has 17 residues. The kept DNA is CDR3 alone, 51 bases in frame from the first base. In total, over 600 healthy bone marrow donors made up the cohort. All cohort members were sampled while nominally healthy, although unrecorded immune exposures were likely present. The donor was CMV seronegative and was included in the group of approximately 350 seronegative cohort members. A peripheral blood sample was collected from each donor, and TCR beta sequencing was performed on peripheral blood mononuclear cells. Genomic DNA was extracted from the blood cell samples with the Qiagen DNeasy Blood Extraction Kit.

The source material was PBMCs. This TCR was sampled from a female donor in good health and CMV-seronegative. The V gene is TRBV4-2 and the J gene is TRBJ2-3; tentative D gene TRBD2, with 6 bases matching. Read as DNA, the sequence is TGTGCCAGCAGCCCCCTCGGGGGAGGCTCAATCACAGATACGCAGTATTTT. Translated, this is CASSPLGGGSITDTQYF.